This record covers a single T cell receptor beta chain. The antigen is unknown. The entry originates in a study of CD8 T cells in Susac syndrome. The CD8+ and CD4+ T cells were isolated magnetically using a negative isolation approach, whereas the TEMRA cells were enriched by FACS. General study results and limits: Detection of Susac-specific public clones gave 15 to 20 in total CD8+ repertoires and about 5 in CD8+ TEMRA repertoires. Susac CD8+ clonal expansion peaked in TEMRA cells and active patients.

CDR1 is MNHEY, CDR2 SVGAGI, per germline. This CDR3 has 17 residues. Unmatched junction bases numbered 8, after V lost 4 bases and J lost 2 bases. Random hexamers served to reverse transcribe roughly 0.5 to 1 ug RNA. immunoSEQ multiplex PCR amplified TCR beta CDR3 across 54 Vbeta, 13 Jbeta. MiXCR, applied by TCRdb to the immunoSEQ multiplex PCR reads, yields one record per CDR3 protein. The repertoire holds some 75,000 distinct CDR3 sequences, with approximately 93% as singletons. The source is a human donor with Susac syndrome. The rearrangement uses TRBV6-5 and TRBJ2-5; 12 bases map to TRBD2. Sequences were obtained from CD8+ T cells from PBMCs. The CDR3 is CASSSLPGLAGQETQYF. The CDR3 DNA sequence: TGTGCCAGCAGTTCCCTACCGGGACTAGCGGGTCAAGAGACCCAGTACTTC.